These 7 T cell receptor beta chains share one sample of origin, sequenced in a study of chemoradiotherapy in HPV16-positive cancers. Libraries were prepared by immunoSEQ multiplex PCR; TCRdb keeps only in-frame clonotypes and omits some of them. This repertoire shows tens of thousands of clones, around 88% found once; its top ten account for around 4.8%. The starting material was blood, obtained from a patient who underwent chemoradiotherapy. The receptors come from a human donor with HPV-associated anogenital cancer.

The CDR3 coding sequence is TGTGCCAGCAGCCTGACTAGCGGGGGCCGGAATGAGCAGTTCTTC. It specifies CASSLTSGGRNEQFF. V usage is TRBV7-2 and J usage is TRBJ2-1; 12 nucleotides match TRBD2. The V gene's germline CDR1 is SGHTA and CDR2 FQGNSA. V was clipped by 5 bases and J by 7 bases; unmatched bases: 6. The length of the CDR3 is 15 residues. The whole variable domain, filled in from reference TRBV7-2 and TRBJ2-1, reads GAGVSQSPSNKVTEKGKDVELRCDPISGHTALYWYRQSLGQGLEFLIYFQGNSAPDKSGLPSDRFSAERTGGSVSTLTIQRTQQEDSAVYLCASSLTSGGRNEQFFGPGTRLTVL.

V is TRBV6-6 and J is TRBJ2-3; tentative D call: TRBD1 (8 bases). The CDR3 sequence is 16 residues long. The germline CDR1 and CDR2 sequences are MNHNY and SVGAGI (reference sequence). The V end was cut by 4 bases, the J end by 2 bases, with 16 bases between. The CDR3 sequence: CASSSQGGLVTDTQYF. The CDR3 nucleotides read TGTGCCAGCAGTTCACAGGGGGGGCTGGTCACAGATACGCAGTATTTT.

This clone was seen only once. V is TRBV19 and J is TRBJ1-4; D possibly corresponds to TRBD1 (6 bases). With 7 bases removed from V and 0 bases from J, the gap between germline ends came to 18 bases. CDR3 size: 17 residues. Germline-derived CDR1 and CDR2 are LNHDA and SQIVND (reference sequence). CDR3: CASTVGQIPTTNEKLFF. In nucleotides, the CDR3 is TGTGCCAGTACTGTTGGACAGATTCCTACAACTAATGAAAAACTGTTTTTT. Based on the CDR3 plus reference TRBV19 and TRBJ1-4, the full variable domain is DGGITQSPKYLFRKEGQNVTLSCEQNLNHDAMYWYRQDPGQGLRLIYYSQIVNDFQKGDIAEGYSVSREKKESFPLTVTSAQKNPTAFYLCASTVGQIPTTNEKLFFGSGTQLSVL.

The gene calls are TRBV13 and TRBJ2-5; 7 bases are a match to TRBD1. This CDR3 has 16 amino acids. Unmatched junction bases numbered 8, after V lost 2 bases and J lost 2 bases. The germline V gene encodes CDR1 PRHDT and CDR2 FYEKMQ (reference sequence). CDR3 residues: CASSLTADRVQETQYF. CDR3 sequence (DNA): TGTGCCAGCAGCTTAACCGCCGACAGGGTTCAAGAGACCCAGTACTTC. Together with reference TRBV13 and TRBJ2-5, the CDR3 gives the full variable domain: AAGVIQSPRHLIKEKRETATLKCYPIPRHDTVYWYQQGPGQDPQFLISFYEKMQSDKGSIPDRFSAQQFSDYHSELNMSSLELGDSALYFCASSLTADRVQETQYFGPGTRLLVL.

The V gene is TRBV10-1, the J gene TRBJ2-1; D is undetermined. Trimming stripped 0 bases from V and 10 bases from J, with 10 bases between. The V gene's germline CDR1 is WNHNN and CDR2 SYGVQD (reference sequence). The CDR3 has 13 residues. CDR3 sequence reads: CASSESGSVEQFF. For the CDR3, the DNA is TGCGCCAGCAGTGAGTCGGGGTCCGTAGAGCAGTTCTTC.

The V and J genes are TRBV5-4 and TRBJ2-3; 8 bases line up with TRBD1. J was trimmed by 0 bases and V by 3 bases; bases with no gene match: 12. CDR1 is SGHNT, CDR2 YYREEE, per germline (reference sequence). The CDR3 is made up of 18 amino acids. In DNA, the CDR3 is TGTGCCAGCAGCTCGGACAGGGAGATCGGTACTAGCACAGATACGCAGTATTTT. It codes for CASSSDREIGTSTDTQYF.

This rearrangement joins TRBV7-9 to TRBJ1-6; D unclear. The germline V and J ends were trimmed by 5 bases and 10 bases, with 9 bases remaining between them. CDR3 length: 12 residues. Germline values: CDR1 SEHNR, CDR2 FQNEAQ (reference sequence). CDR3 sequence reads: CASSNQDSPLHF. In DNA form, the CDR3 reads TGTGCCAGCAGCAACCAGGACTCACCCCTCCACTTT.